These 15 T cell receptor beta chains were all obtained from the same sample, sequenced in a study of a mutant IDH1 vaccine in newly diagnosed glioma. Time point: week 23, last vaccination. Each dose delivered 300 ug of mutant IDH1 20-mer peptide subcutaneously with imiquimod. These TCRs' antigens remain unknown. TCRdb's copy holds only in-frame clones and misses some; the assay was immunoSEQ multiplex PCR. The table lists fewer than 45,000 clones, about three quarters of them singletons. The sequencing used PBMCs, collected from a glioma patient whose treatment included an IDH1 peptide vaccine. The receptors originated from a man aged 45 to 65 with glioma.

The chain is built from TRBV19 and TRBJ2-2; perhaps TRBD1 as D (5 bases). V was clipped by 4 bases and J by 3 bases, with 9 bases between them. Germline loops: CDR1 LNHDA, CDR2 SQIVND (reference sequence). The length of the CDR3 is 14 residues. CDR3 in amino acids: CASSTGPDTGELFF. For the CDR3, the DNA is TGTGCCAGTAGTACAGGGCCGGACACCGGGGAGCTGTTTTTT.

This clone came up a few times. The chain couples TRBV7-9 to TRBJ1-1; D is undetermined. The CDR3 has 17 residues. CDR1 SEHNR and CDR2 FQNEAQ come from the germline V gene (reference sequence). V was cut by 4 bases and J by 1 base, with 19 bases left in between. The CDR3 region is CASSSDGRSGPNTEAFF. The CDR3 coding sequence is TGTGCCAGCAGCTCGGACGGGAGGTCAGGTCCGAACACTGAAGCTTTCTTT. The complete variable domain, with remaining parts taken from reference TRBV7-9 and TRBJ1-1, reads DTGVSQNPRHKITKRGQNVTFRCDPISEHNRLYWYRQTLGQGPEFLTYFQNEAQLEKSRLLSDRFSAERPKGSFSTLEIQRTEQGDSAMYLCASSSDGRSGPNTEAFFGQGTRLTVV.

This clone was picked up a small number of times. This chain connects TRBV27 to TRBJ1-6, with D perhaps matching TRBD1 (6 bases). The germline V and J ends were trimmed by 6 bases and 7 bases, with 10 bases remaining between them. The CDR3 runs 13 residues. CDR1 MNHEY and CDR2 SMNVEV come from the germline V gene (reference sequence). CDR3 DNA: TGTGCCAGCAGACAGGGCCTCAATTCACCCCTCCACTTT. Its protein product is CASRQGLNSPLHF.

Written as DNA, the CDR3 is TGTGCCAGCAGCCAAAAGGAACTAGCGGGGCGTAGGAACGAGCAGTACTTC. It specifies CASSQKELAGRRNEQYF. This chain connects TRBV5-4 to TRBJ2-7; 10 nucleotides agree with TRBD2. The V gene end was trimmed by 4 bases and the J gene end by 5 bases; junction bases not matched to a gene: 15. Germline V gives CDR1 SGHNT, CDR2 YYREEE (reference sequence). The CDR3 totals 17 residues.

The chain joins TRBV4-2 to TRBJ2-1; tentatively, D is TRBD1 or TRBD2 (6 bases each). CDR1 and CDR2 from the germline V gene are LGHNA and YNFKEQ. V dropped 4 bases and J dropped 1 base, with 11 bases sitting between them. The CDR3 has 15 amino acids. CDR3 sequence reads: CASSRGTQSYNEQFF. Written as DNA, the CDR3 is TGTGCCAGCAGCCGCGGGACACAGTCCTACAATGAGCAGTTCTTC.

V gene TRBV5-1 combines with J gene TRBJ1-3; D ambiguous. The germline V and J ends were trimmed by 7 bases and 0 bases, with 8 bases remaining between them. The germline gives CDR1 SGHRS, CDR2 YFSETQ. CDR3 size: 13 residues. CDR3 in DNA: TGCGCCAGCGCCCCATACTCTGGAAACACCATATATTTT. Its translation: CASAPYSGNTIYF.

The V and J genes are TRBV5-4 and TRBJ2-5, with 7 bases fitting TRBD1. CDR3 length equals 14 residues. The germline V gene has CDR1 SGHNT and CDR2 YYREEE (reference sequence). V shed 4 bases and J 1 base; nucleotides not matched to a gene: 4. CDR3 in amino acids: CASSPGTVQETQYF. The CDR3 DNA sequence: TGTGCCAGCAGCCCGGGGACAGTCCAAGAGACCCAGTACTTC.

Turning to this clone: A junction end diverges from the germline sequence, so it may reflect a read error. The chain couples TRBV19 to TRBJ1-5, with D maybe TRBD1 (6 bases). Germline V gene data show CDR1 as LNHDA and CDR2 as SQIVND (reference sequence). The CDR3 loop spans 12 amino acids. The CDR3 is CASKQGNLPQHF. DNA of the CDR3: TGTGCCAGTAAGCAGGGGAATCTGCCCCAGCATTTT.

The CDR3 sequence: CASSQVGTFYGYTF. CDR3 sequence (DNA): TGTGCCAGCAGCCAAGTCGGGACATTCTATGGCTACACCTTC. The chain employs TRBV14 and TRBJ1-2; tentatively, D is TRBD1 (6 bases). The V end lost 1 base, the J end lost 4 bases, and 10 bases lay between the germline ends. Germline V gene data show CDR1 as SGHDN and CDR2 as FVKESK. There are 14 residues in the CDR3.

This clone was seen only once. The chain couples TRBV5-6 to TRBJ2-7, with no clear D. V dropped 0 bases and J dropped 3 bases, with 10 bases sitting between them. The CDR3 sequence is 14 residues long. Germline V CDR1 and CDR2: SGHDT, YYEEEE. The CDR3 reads CASSLVGPHYEQYF. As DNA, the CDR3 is TGTGCCAGCAGCTTGGTAGGGCCTCACTACGAGCAGTACTTC.

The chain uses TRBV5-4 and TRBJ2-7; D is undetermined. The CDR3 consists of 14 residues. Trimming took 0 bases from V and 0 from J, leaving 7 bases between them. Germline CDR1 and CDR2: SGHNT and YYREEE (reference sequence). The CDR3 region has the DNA TGTGCCAGCAGCTTGGACAGTAGCTCCTACGAGCAGTACTTC. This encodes CASSLDSSSYEQYF.

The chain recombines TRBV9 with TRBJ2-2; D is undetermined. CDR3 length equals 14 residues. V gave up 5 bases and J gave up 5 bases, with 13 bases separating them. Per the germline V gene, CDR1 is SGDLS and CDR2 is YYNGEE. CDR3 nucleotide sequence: TGTGCCAGCAGTCTCTTCAAGGGTACCGGGGAGCTGTTTTTT. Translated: CASSLFKGTGELFF.

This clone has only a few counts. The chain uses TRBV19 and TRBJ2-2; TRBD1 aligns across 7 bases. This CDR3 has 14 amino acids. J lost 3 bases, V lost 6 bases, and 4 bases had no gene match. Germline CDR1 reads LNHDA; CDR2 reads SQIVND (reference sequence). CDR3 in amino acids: CASRVQGDTGELFF. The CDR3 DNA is TGTGCCAGTAGAGTGCAGGGGGACACCGGGGAGCTGTTTTTT.

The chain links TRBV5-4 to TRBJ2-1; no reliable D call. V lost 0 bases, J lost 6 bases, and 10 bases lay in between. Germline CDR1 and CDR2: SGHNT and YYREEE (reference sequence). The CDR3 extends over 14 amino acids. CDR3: CASSLGSITNEQFF. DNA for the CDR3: TGTGCCAGCAGCTTGGGCTCGATTACCAATGAGCAGTTCTTC. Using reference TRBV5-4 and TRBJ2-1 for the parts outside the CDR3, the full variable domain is ETGVTQSPTHLIKTRGQQVTLRCSSQSGHNTVSWYQQALGQGPQFIFQYYREEENGRGNFPPRFSGLQFPNYSSELNVNALELDDSALYLCASSLGSITNEQFFGPGTRLTVL.

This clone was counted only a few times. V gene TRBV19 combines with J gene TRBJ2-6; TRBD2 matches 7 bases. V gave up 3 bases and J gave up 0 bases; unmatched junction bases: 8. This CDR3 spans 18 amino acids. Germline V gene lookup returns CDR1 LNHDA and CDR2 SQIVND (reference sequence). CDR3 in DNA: TGTGCCAGTAGTATTGGGCATGGGGGGGGCTCTGGGGCCAACGTCCTGACTTTC. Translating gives CASSIGHGGGSGANVLTF.